This T cell receptor beta chain emerged from a study of blood T cells in healthy people across ages. V was trimmed by 5 bases and J by 7 bases, leaving 18 bases between them. The CDR3 consists of 14 residues. Looked up from germline, CDR1 is SGHTA and CDR2 is FQGNSA. Together with a sample-barcoded 5' primer, a J-beta primer mix was included in a second PCR lasting roughly 6 to 12 cycles. One entry per CDR3 protein, called by TCRdb with MiXCR from the 5' RACE reads. In the table there are roughly 830,000 distinct CDR3 sequences, approximately 65% of which are singletons. The donors, healthy Caucasians from Russia, were aged about 6 to 100. The sample, 7.5 to 10 milliliters of peripheral blood, was drawn from each donor.

The sequence was obtained from a young man in good health. Sequenced: blood. The rearrangement uses TRBV7-2 and TRBJ2-7; tentatively, D is TRBD2 (5 bases). The CDR3 loop is CASSPPGKDGEQYF. DNA for the CDR3: TGTGCCAGCAGCCCCCCCGGGAAAGATGGGGAGCAGTACTTC.